The 12 T cell receptor beta chains reported below all come from one sample, sequenced in a study of vaccination effects on CD4 cells after COVID-19. Profiled with immunoSEQ multiplex PCR; TCRdb holds only in-frame clones, not every one. Here the sample spans just under 45,000 clones, around 78% being singletons. The antigens for these receptors are not known. Expansion of antigen-specific CD4+ T cells with viral peptide pools was carried out by the ViraFEST assay before sequencing. Investigators separated out CD4+ T cells once 10 days of culture had passed. Each vaccine recipient was nucleocapsid antibody negative and had no prior SARS-CoV-2 infection. The sample here was CD4+ T cells from PBMCs cultured with SARS-CoV-2 spike peptides, taken before COVID-19 vaccination. The receptors were sampled from a human donor who received a COVID-19 vaccine.

This clone was seen once. The rearrangement links TRBV9 to TRBJ2-5; D assignment may be TRBD1 or TRBD2 (5 bases each). CDR1 is SGDLS, CDR2 YYNGEE, per germline. This CDR3 comprises 15 residues. The ends were cut back, 3 bases at V and 3 bases at J, with 15 bases in the middle. CDR3 sequence: CASSADGGREETQYF. CDR3 bases: TGTGCCAGCAGCGCGGATGGGGGTCGGGAAGAGACCCAGTACTTC.

A single count supports this clone. V and J are TRBV7-3 and TRBJ2-2; TRBD2 is a possible D gene (6 bases). The germline gives CDR1 SGHTA, CDR2 FQGTGA. The CDR3 spans 15 residues. Deletions cut 0 bases from V and 1 base from J, with 6 bases between. The CDR3 coding sequence is TGTGCCAGCAGCTTAACTAGCGGGAACACCGGGGAGCTGTTTTTT. Translating gives CASSLTSGNTGELFF.

The chain uses TRBV7-2 and TRBJ1-3, with D perhaps TRBD1 (6 bases). The CDR3 consists of 15 residues. The ends were cut back, 1 base at V and 4 bases at J, with 11 bases in the middle. The germline V gene has CDR1 SGHTA and CDR2 FQGNSA. CDR3 amino acids: CASSLGPGAGNTIYF. The CDR3 DNA is TGTGCCAGCAGCTTAGGTCCAGGGGCCGGAAACACCATATATTTT.

V is TRBV3-1 (or the pseudogene TRBV3-2) and J is TRBJ2-7; D is unresolved. The ends were cut back, 1 base at V and 3 bases at J, with 13 bases in the middle. Germline V gene sequence: CDR1 LGHDT, CDR2 YNNKEL (reference sequence). The CDR3 is 15 residues long. The CDR3 protein is CASSQGAPNYYEQYV. CDR3 sequence (DNA): TGTGCCAGCAGCCAAGGGGCCCCAAACTACTACGAGCAGTACGTC.

The rearrangement links TRBV5-1 to TRBJ2-5; no firm D call. Germline CDR1 is SGHRS and CDR2 is YFSETQ. The germline V and J ends were trimmed by 0 bases and 3 bases, with 6 bases remaining between them. This CDR3 contains 13 residues. CDR3 region: CASSLVGEETQYF. CDR3 DNA sequence: TGCGCCAGCAGCTTGGTCGGTGAAGAGACCCAGTACTTC.

The chain employs TRBV18 and TRBJ2-5; no reliable D call. V was clipped by 0 bases and J by 4 bases, with 6 bases between them. The germline gives CDR1 KGHSH, CDR2 LQKENI. The CDR3 sequence is 13 residues long. CDR3 amino acids: CASSPPSSETQYF. CDR3 sequence (DNA): TGTGCCAGCTCACCACCCAGCTCAGAGACCCAGTACTTC.

The chain has TRBV6-2 or TRBV6-3 and TRBJ1-2, with D perhaps TRBD1 (6 bases). Germline-derived CDR1 and CDR2 are MNHEY and SVGEGT. V was clipped by 0 bases and J by 4 bases, with 12 bases between them. This CDR3 contains 15 residues. CDR3 sequence (DNA): TGTGCCAGCAGTTACTCCCAGGACAGAATCTATGGCTACACCTTC. Protein: CASSYSQDRIYGYTF.

The rearrangement links TRBV12-5 to TRBJ1-1; 9 bases map to TRBD1. Germline V lookup: CDR1 LGHNT, CDR2 FRNRAP. V shed 1 base, J shed 4 bases, and the junction held 4 bases outside the gene matches. There are 15 residues in the CDR3. The CDR3 is CASGLGTGVGTEAFF. DNA for the CDR3: TGTGCTAGTGGTTTGGGGACAGGGGTTGGCACTGAAGCTTTCTTT.

This sequence joins TRBV7-9 and TRBJ2-5; 12 bases are shared with TRBD2. Unmatched junction bases numbered 11, after V lost 1 base and J lost 5 bases. Germline values: CDR1 SEHNR, CDR2 FQNEAQ (reference sequence). The CDR3 consists of 18 residues. The CDR3 is CASSLGGLAGGASETQYF. As DNA, the CDR3 is TGTGCCAGCAGCTTAGGTGGGCTAGCGGGGGGGGCTTCCGAGACCCAGTACTTC. Complete variable domain (other parts from reference TRBV7-9 and TRBJ2-5): DTGVSQNPRHKITKRGQNVTFRCDPISEHNRLYWYRQTLGQGPEFLTYFQNEAQLEKSRLLSDRFSAERPKGSFSTLEIQRTEQGDSAMYLCASSLGGLAGGASETQYFGPGTRLLVL.

This clone was picked up one time. This chain links TRBV18 with TRBJ1-2; no firm D call. The germline CDR1 and CDR2 sequences are KGHSH and LQKENI. The CDR3 is 13 amino acids. The V end was cut by 3 bases, the J end by 2 bases, with 7 bases between. In DNA form, the CDR3 reads TGTGCCAGCTCACCCGCAGGAAACTATGGCTACACCTTC. Translating it yields CASSPAGNYGYTF.

The gene calls are TRBV6-1 and TRBJ2-3; tentatively, D is TRBD1 or TRBD2 (5 bases each). The V end was cut by 1 base, the J end by 0 bases, with 5 bases between. This CDR3 is built from 14 residues. In germline, CDR1 is MNHNS, CDR2 SASEGT. CDR3 bases: TGTGCCAGCAGTGAAGGGGACAGCACAGATACGCAGTATTTT. Its protein product is CASSEGDSTDTQYF.

The V and J genes are TRBV4-1 and TRBJ2-1; TRBD1 might be the D (6 bases). V was shortened by 4 bases and J by 0 bases, with 16 bases between the two germline ends. The germline V gene has CDR1 MGHRA and CDR2 YSYEKL. The CDR3 length is 17 residues. CDR3 DNA: TGCGCCAGCAGCCGGGACGGGACACGGGGCTCCTACAATGAGCAGTTCTTC. It yields the protein CASSRDGTRGSYNEQFF.